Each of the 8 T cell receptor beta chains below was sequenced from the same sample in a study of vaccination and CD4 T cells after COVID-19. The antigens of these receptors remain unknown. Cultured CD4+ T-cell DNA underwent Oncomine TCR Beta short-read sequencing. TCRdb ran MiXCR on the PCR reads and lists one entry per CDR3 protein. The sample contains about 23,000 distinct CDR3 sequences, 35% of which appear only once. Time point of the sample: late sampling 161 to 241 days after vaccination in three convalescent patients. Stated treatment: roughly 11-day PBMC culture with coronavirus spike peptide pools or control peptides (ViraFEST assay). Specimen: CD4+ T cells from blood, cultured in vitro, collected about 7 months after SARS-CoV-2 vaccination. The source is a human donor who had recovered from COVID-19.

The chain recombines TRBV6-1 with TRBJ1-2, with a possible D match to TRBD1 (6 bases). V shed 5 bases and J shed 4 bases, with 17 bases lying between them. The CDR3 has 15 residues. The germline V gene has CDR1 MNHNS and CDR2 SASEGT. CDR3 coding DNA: TGTGCCAGCAGTCCCCGTGAACCAGGGGCCTATGGCTACACCTTC. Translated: CASSPREPGAYGYTF.

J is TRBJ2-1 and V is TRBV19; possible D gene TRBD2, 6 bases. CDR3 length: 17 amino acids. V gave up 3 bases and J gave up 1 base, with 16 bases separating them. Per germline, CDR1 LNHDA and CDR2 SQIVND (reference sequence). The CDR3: CASSIKATSPSYNEQFF. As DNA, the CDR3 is TGTGCCAGTAGTATCAAAGCGACTAGTCCTTCCTACAATGAGCAGTTCTTC.

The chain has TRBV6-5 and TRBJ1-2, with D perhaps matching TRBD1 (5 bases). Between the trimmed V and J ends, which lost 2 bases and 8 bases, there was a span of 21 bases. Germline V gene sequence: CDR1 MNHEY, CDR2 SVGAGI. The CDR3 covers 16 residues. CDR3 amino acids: CASSYRGFIGGGGYTF. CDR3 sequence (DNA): TGTGCCAGCAGTTACCGCGGGTTCATTGGGGGAGGCGGCTACACCTTC.

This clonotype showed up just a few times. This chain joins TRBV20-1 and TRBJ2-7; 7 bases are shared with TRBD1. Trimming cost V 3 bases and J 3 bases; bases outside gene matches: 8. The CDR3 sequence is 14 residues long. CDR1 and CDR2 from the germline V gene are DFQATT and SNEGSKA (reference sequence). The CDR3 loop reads CSASETGSDYEQYF. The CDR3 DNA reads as TGCAGTGCTAGCGAGACAGGGAGCGACTACGAGCAGTACTTC.

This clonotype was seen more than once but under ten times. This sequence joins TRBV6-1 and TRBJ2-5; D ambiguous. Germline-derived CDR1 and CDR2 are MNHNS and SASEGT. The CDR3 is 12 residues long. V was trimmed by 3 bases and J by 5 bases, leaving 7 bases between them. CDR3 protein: CASSELGETQYF. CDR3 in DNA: TGTGCCAGCAGTGAGCTCGGGGAGACCCAGTACTTC.

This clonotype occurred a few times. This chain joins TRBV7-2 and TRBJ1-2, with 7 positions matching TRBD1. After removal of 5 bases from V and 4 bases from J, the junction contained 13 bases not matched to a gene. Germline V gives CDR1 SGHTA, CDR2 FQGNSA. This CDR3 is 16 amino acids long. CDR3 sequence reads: CASSEYFPGGLYGYTF. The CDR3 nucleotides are TGTGCCAGCAGCGAATACTTTCCAGGGGGTCTCTATGGCTACACCTTC.

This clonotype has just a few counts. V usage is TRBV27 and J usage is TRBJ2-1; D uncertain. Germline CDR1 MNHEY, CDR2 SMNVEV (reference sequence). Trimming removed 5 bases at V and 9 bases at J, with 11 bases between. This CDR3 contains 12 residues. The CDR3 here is CASSRVQSEQFF. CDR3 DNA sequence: TGTGCCAGCAGTAGGGTACAGAGTGAGCAGTTCTTC.

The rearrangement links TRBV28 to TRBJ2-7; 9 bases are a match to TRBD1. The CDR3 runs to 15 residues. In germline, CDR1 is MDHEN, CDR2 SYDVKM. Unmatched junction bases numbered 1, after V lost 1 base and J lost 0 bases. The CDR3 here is CASSLLTGGSYEQYF. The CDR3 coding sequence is TGTGCCAGCAGTTTATTGACAGGGGGCTCCTACGAGCAGTACTTC.